This TCR beta chain emerged from a study of CD8 T cells in ankylosing spondylitis (dated by TCRdb to the late 2010s). Background on the whole study: The study set out to find disease-linked TCR variants by profiling T cell receptor beta repertoires in ankylosing spondylitis patients and healthy donors. The whole study cohort included some 100 healthy donors and 25 ankylosing spondylitis patients. Peripheral blood was sampled, and synovial fluid was additionally collected from ankylosing spondylitis patients.

Overall study results and their limits: The disease-linked clones showed a CD8+ phenotype and occurred at relatively low frequencies in peripheral blood. The disease-linked clones were reported to be significantly enriched in matched synovial fluid samples from ankylosing spondylitis patients. Some TCR beta motif variants had previously been reported in synovial fluid and blood of reactive arthritis patients, which suggested common disease-initiation mechanisms. Blood from ankylosing spondylitis patients appeared to be characterized by a TCR beta motif composed of several highly homologous amino acid variants.

The table lists this clonotype with a few counts. This clone's antigen is unknown. Base qualities are not provided; no much larger clone lies one nucleotide away. V is shortened by 0 bases, J by 2 bases, and the region joining them spans 9 bases. From the cysteine through the phenylalanine, the CDR3 covers 15 amino acids. The sequence is cut down to CDR3 DNA, 45 bases in frame from base 1. The sequencer listed for this sample is Illumina HiSeq 2500. Quantitative 5'-RACE with molecular barcodes was the method used to prepare the TCR beta libraries. Under the source paper's analysis protocol: A new computational method, built on a probabilistic model of VDJ rearrangement, was used to identify disease-linked TCR variants. TCRdb reran the public reads through fastp at Q25 and MiXCR, keeping productive beta chains. Every distinct CDR3 protein forms one entry, paired with its most common genes and DNA. TCRdb's processing, not the study's, gives the V and J calls here. The sample table shows hundreds of thousands of distinct CDR3 sequences, and 8.6% are seen once. About 6.8% of the sample lies in the top ten.

The source material was blood, either unsorted or a sorted T cell fraction (not recorded which). The rearrangement joined TRBV12-3 or TRBV12-4 to TRBJ2-3, with no confidently assigned D gene. The TCR comes from a male donor with ankylosing spondylitis or in good health (not recorded which). This receptor carries the CDR3 CASSLAKSFTDTQYF. Here is the DNA: TGTGCCAGCAGTTTAGCCAAGAGCTTCACAGATACGCAGTATTTT.